A selection of T cell receptor beta chains follows, all from one sample in a study of shared clonotypes between healthy human individuals. Measured with immunoSEQ multiplex PCR; TCRdb has only the in-frame clones, and not every one. The repertoire has about 1 million clones, roughly 75% of them found once; the top ten carry about 1.5%. The sample consisted of memory CD4+ T cells sorted from blood. Receptors originate from a man younger than 35 in good health. CDR3s include the opening cysteine and the closing phenylalanine or tryptophan. Each record gives: D gene, J gene, V gene, CDR3 protein. D genes are given only for firm matches.

>-|TRBJ2-7|TRBV7-9
CASSLQGNSYEQYF
>-|TRBJ2-1|TRBV5-5
CASSHGGVGNEQFF
>TRBD1|TRBJ1-5|TRBV25-1
CARALGQVNQPQHF
>-|TRBJ2-7|TRBV28
CASSSKAYEQYF
>-|TRBJ1-4|TRBV30
CAWNQRGRGSGEKLFF
>-|TRBJ1-4|TRBV5-4
CASSRGSATNEKLFF
>TRBD2|TRBJ2-1|TRBV10-2
CASRTTGGYNEQFF
>-|TRBJ2-3|TRBV2
CASTFTDTQYF
>-|TRBJ2-2|TRBV18
CASSPVGTGELFF
>-|TRBJ1-2|TRBV30
CAWRIGGGGGYTF
>TRBD1|TRBJ2-7|TRBV28
CATTDRSYEQYF
>TRBD1|TRBJ2-2|TRBV19
CASSIGTVNTGELFF
>-|TRBJ1-5|TRBV6-1
CASSERQPQHF
>TRBD2|TRBJ2-2|TRBV28
CASSPPLGTSGPVGELFF
>-|TRBJ1-4|TRBV19
CASRSVGMEGDEKLFF
>TRBD1|TRBJ1-6|TRBV5-1
CASSNLQGMGSPLHF
>-|TRBJ1-1|TRBV19
CASSKGAGLNTEAFF
>TRBD2|TRBJ2-1|TRBV6-1
CASSASGGPNEQFF
>-|TRBJ1-1|TRBV6-5
CASTTVNTEAFF
>-|TRBJ1-1|TRBV6-1
CASSEGLHGGSFF
>-|TRBJ2-5|TRBV5-1
CASSLGSSQGETQYF
>-|TRBJ2-3|TRBV2
CASSELGTDTQYF
>TRBD1|TRBJ1-5|TRBV10-3
CAIGQEGTSQPQHF
>-|TRBJ2-7|TRBV18
CASSPFEAQGGYEQYF
>-|TRBJ1-2|TRBV27
CASSFRQAYGYTF
>TRBD2|TRBJ2-1|TRBV2
CASTPPGGGYNEQFF
>-|TRBJ2-2|TRBV6-1
CASSDGQKFTGELFF
>-|TRBJ2-7|TRBV5-6
CASSLRGLSSSYEQYF
>-|TRBJ2-1|TRBV5-1
CASSLEAAAPYNEQFF
>TRBD2|TRBJ2-2|TRBV6-6
CASSEKSGSTGELFF
>-|TRBJ2-7|TRBV18
CASSPTGGNYEQYF
>-|TRBJ1-2|TRBV2
CASSVTGTQAAYGYTF